Listed here are 22 T cell receptor beta chains from one sample, sequenced in a study of shared clonotypes between healthy human individuals. TCRdb's table, derived via immunoSEQ multiplex PCR, lists solely in-frame clones and lacks some. The sample consists of around 700,000 clones, about 74% of them appearing once. Material: memory CD4+ T cells sorted from blood. Subset noted: CD45RA-negative fraction. The source is a woman aged 25 to 39 in good health.

CDR3 in amino acids: CASSLGTEHNSPLHF. The DNA for the CDR3 is TGTGCCAGCAGCCTTGGGACTGAGCATAATTCACCCCTCCACTTT. This chain connects TRBV7-2 to TRBJ1-6; a weak D match, TRBD1 (5 bases). Germline V lookup: CDR1 SGHTA, CDR2 FQGNSA. Deletions cut 5 bases from V and 5 bases from J, with 13 bases between. The CDR3 has 15 residues.

V is TRBV2 and J is TRBJ2-7; 7 nucleotides agree with TRBD1. The CDR3 runs to 13 residues. CDR1 and CDR2 (germline): SNHLY, FYNNEI. Unmatched junction bases numbered 9, after V lost 7 bases and J lost 6 bases. The DNA for the CDR3 is TGTGCCAGCAAACCTGACAGGGAACTCGAGCAGTACTTC. Encoded protein: CASKPDRELEQYF.

The gene calls are TRBV28 and TRBJ1-2; 9 bases are a match to TRBD1. The ends lost 2 bases at V and 3 bases at J; junction bases unmatched: 1. Germline loops: CDR1 MDHEN, CDR2 SYDVKM. This CDR3 comprises 14 residues. This CDR3 is CASSLGTGYYGYTF. The CDR3 DNA reads TGTGCCAGCAGTTTAGGGACAGGGTACTATGGCTACACCTTC.

The chain joins TRBV6-5 to TRBJ1-1; 7 bases line up with TRBD1. The CDR3 contains 14 residues. The V gene end was trimmed by 5 bases and the J gene end by 2 bases; junction bases not matched to a gene: 5. CDR1 MNHEY and CDR2 SVGAGI come from the germline V gene. CDR3 coding DNA: TGTGCCAGCAGTCGGGGACAGCATAACACTGAAGCTTTCTTT. It specifies CASSRGQHNTEAFF.

This clone appeared a few times. The V call is TRBV10-2, the J call TRBJ2-5, with 7 bases aligning to TRBD2. The CDR3 covers 15 residues. Losses at the gene ends were 7 bases for V and 5 bases for J; bases not matched to a gene: 13. Germline values: CDR1 WSHSY, CDR2 SAAADI. CDR3 amino acids: CASTFVSSGKETQYF. DNA of the CDR3: TGCGCCAGCACCTTTGTGTCCAGCGGGAAGGAGACCCAGTACTTC.

This clone was found a few times. The V and J genes are TRBV5-1 and TRBJ1-3; a weak D match, TRBD1 (5 bases). The CDR3 covers 16 residues. Germline assignment: CDR1 SGHRS and CDR2 YFSETQ. V lost 1 base and J lost 0, with 11 bases in between. The DNA of the CDR3 is TGCGCCAGCAGCTTGTTCGAGGGGCCCTCTGGAAACACCATATATTTT. Encoded protein: CASSLFEGPSGNTIYF.

The table lists this clone with a count of one. The DNA for the CDR3 is TGCGCCAGCAGCCAACCTACGGGGACCAATTACGAGCAGTACTTC. It translates to CASSQPTGTNYEQYF. This chain joins TRBV4-3 and TRBJ2-7; D tentatively fits TRBD1 or TRBD2 (5 bases each). This CDR3 contains 15 residues. The germline V and J ends were trimmed by 2 bases and 4 bases, with 15 bases remaining between them. Germline V lookup: CDR1 LGHNA, CDR2 YSLEER.

The chain combines TRBV10-3 with TRBJ2-2, with D unclear. CDR3 length equals 14 residues. CDR1 and CDR2 (germline): ENHRY, SYGVKD. V was pared by 10 bases and J by 5 bases, with 17 bases between. The CDR3 protein is CATKDLSITGELFF. Here the CDR3 DNA reads TGTGCCACTAAGGACCTATCGATAACCGGGGAGCTGTTTTTT.

This clone was recorded many times. This sequence joins TRBV6-1 and TRBJ2-3; no firm D call. V was trimmed by 4 bases and J by 1 base, leaving 3 bases between them. CDR1 is MNHNS, CDR2 SASEGT, per germline. This CDR3 comprises 12 residues. The CDR3 nucleotides are TGTGCCAGCAGTGGCGGCACAGATACGCAGTATTTT. Amino acid sequence: CASSGGTDTQYF.

V is TRBV19 and J is TRBJ1-5; 10 nucleotides agree with TRBD1. The CDR3 contains 16 residues. In germline, CDR1 is LNHDA, CDR2 SQIVND (reference sequence). With 1 base clipped from V and 6 bases from J, the junction kept 6 bases outside the gene matches. CDR3 loop: CASSIGRTGGRQPQHF. CDR3 DNA sequence: TGTGCCAGTAGTATAGGCAGGACAGGGGGTCGTCAGCCCCAGCATTTT.

This clone was counted a few times. This same CDR3 is encoded by further DNA sequences in the sample. The chain carries TRBV30 and TRBJ2-2, with D unresolved. CDR1 and CDR2 (germline): GTSNPN, SVGIG (reference sequence). Trimming cost V 1 base and J 4 bases, with 4 bases left between them. The CDR3 covers 12 residues. The CDR3 sequence is CAWSGSTGELFF. The CDR3 DNA is TGTGCCTGGAGTGGTAGCACCGGGGAGCTGTTTTTT.

This rearrangement joins TRBV2 to TRBJ2-1, with D maybe TRBD1 (6 bases). Germline V gene lookup returns CDR1 SNHLY and CDR2 FYNNEI. V was cut by 11 bases and J by 5 bases, with 16 bases left in between. This CDR3 contains 13 residues. As DNA, the CDR3 is TGTGCCTGCAACCGGGACATAGACAATGAGCAGTTCTTC. Translation gives CACNRDIDNEQFF.

There are a few counts of this clone. The chain carries TRBV2 and TRBJ2-7, with D unclear. In germline, CDR1 is SNHLY, CDR2 FYNNEI. The CDR3 loop spans 13 amino acids. Trimming cost V 1 base and J 6 bases, with 10 bases left between them. CDR3 sequence reads: CASSEESPPEQYF. The CDR3 DNA reads TGTGCCAGCAGTGAAGAATCCCCCCCCGAGCAGTACTTC.

The V gene is TRBV11-2, the J gene TRBJ2-1; unclear D gene. CDR1 and CDR2 from the germline V gene are SGHAT and FQNNGV. The CDR3 is made up of 15 amino acids. Trimming removed 1 base at V and 6 bases at J, with 13 bases between. The CDR3 DNA sequence: TGTGCCAGCAGCTTAGGCGCAGATCTGGGCAATGAGCAGTTCTTC. Amino acids: CASSLGADLGNEQFF.

CDR3 coding DNA: TGCGCCAGCAGCCAGGGACTAGACTTCGAGACCCAGTACTTC. Its protein is CASSQGLDFETQYF. This chain links TRBV5-1 with TRBJ2-5; 8 nucleotides align to TRBD2. CDR1 is SGHRS and CDR2 is YFSETQ in the germline V gene. With 4 bases clipped from V and 5 bases from J, the junction kept 7 bases outside the gene matches. The CDR3 runs to 14 residues. The complete variable domain, with remaining parts taken from reference TRBV5-1 and TRBJ2-5, reads KAGVTQTPRYLIKTRGQQVTLSCSPISGHRSVSWYQQTPGQGLQFLFEYFSETQRNKGNFPGRFSGRQFSNSRSEMNVSTLELGDSALYLCASSQGLDFETQYFGPGTRLLVL.

This clone appeared many times. The CDR3 coding sequence is TGCGCCAGACCCGACAAAACCGATAGCAATCAGCCCCAGCATTTT. Translated: CARPDKTDSNQPQHF. The V call is TRBV5-1, the J call TRBJ1-5; D is ambiguous. Trimming cost V 8 bases and J 0 bases, with 15 bases left between them. CDR1 and CDR2 (germline): SGHRS, YFSETQ. The CDR3 contains 15 residues.

This chain links TRBV4-2 with TRBJ1-2, with D unresolved. The CDR3 extends over 14 amino acids. Germline CDR1 and CDR2: LGHNA and YNFKEQ. V was clipped by 4 bases and J by 1 base, with 10 bases between them. The CDR3 nucleotides are TGTGCCAGCAGCCTCGTGGGCGGTAACTATGGCTACACCTTC. It yields the protein CASSLVGGNYGYTF.

This chain joins TRBV6-5 and TRBJ1-1; D ambiguous. Trimming stripped 6 bases from V and 7 bases from J, with 9 bases between. Germline-derived CDR1 and CDR2 are MNHEY and SVGAGI. The CDR3 contains 11 residues. CDR3 region: CASSQDGEAFF. Here the CDR3 DNA reads TGTGCCAGCAGCCAGGACGGTGAAGCTTTCTTT.

The chain has TRBV5-4 and TRBJ2-5; D gene unclear. Trimming removed 1 base from V and 4 bases from J, with 8 bases in between. The CDR3 has 13 amino acids. The germline V gene encodes CDR1 SGHNT and CDR2 YYREEE (reference sequence). This CDR3 reads CASSLKGIETQYF. CDR3 sequence (DNA): TGTGCCAGCAGCTTGAAAGGGATAGAGACCCAGTACTTC. Together with reference TRBV5-4 and TRBJ2-5, the CDR3 gives the full variable domain: ETGVTQSPTHLIKTRGQQVTLRCSSQSGHNTVSWYQQALGQGPQFIFQYYREEENGRGNFPPRFSGLQFPNYSSELNVNALELDDSALYLCASSLKGIETQYFGPGTRLLVL.

This sequence joins TRBV7-7 and TRBJ2-5, with no clear D. The CDR3 loop spans 14 amino acids. CDR1 SSHAT and CDR2 FNYEAQ come from the germline V gene (reference sequence). Trimming took off 0 bases at V and 6 bases at J, with 11 bases between the two ends. CDR3 DNA: TGTGCCAGCAGCTTAGCAGCGTTTCGGCAGACCCAGTACTTC. The encoded protein is CASSLAAFRQTQYF. Full variable domain (outside the CDR3, taken from reference TRBV7-7 and TRBJ2-5): GAGVSQSPRYKVTKRGQDVTLRCDPISSHATLYWYQQALGQGPEFLTYFNYEAQPDKSGLPSDRFSAERPEGSISTLTIQRTEQRDSAMYRCASSLAAFRQTQYFGPGTRLLVL.

The chain employs TRBV5-4 and TRBJ2-7; D is unresolved. CDR3 length equals 16 residues. Germline CDR1 is SGHNT and CDR2 is YYREEE (reference sequence). V was trimmed by 1 base and J by 2 bases, leaving 16 bases between them. The CDR3 nucleotides are TGTGCCAGCAGCTTGTACGCCGGATTGGGGACCTACGAGCAGTACTTC. Protein: CASSLYAGLGTYEQYF.

The chain employs TRBV7-2 and TRBJ2-7; 7 nucleotides align to TRBD2. Germline values: CDR1 SGHTA, CDR2 FQGNSA. The CDR3 is made up of 13 amino acids. V trimming: 3 bases; J trimming: 5 bases; junction bases outside the gene matches: 4. The CDR3 region is CASSLTSIHEQYF. The CDR3 nucleotides read TGTGCCAGCAGCTTGACTAGCATCCACGAGCAGTACTTC.